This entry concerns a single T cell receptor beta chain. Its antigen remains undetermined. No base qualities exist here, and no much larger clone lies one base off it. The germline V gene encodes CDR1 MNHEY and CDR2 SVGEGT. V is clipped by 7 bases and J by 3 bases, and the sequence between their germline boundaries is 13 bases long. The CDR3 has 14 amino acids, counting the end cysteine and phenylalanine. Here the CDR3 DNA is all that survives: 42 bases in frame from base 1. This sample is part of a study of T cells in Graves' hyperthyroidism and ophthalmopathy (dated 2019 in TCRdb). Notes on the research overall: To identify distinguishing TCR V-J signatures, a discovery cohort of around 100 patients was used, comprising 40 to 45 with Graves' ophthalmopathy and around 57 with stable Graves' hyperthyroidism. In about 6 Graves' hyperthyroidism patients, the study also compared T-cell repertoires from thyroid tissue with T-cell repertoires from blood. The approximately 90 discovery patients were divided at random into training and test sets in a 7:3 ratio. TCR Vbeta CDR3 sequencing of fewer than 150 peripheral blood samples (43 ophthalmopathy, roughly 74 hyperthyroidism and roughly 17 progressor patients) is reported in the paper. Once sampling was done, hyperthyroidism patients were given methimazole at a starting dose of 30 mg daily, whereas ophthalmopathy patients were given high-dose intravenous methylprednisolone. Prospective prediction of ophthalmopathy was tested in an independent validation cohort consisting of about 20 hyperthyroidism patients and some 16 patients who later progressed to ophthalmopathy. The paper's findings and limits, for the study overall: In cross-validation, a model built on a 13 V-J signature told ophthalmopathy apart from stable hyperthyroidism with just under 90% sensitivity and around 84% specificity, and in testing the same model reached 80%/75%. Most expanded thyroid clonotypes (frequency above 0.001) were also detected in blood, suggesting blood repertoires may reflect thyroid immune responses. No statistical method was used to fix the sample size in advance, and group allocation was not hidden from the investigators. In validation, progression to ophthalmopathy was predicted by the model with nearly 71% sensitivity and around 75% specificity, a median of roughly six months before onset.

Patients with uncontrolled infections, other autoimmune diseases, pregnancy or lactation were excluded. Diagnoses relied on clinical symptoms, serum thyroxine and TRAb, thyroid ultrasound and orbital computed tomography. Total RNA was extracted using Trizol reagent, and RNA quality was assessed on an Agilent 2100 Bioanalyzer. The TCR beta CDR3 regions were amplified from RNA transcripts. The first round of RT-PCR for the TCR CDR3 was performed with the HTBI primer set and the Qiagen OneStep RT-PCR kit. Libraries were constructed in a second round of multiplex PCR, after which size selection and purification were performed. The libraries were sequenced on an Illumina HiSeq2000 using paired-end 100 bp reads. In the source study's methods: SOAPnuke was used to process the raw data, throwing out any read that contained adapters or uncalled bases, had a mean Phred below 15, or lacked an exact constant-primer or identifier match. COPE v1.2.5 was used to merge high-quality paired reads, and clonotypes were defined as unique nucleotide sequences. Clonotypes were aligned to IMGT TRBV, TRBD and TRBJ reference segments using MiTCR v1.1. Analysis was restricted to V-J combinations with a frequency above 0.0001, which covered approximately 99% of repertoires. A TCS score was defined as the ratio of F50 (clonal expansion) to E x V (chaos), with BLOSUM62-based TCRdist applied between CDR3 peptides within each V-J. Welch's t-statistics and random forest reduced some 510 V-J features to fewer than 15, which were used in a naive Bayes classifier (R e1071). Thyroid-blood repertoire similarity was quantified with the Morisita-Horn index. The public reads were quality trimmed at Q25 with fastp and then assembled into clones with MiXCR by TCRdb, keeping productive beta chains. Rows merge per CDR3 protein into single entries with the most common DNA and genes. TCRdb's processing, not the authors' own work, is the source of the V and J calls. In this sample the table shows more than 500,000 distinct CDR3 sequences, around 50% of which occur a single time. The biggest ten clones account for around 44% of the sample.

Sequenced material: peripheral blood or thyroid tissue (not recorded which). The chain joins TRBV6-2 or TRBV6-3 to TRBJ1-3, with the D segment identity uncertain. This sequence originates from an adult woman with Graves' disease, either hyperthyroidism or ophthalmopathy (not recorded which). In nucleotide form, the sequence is TGTGCCAGCATCCGGCACAACTATGGAAACACCATATATTTT. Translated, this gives CASIRHNYGNTIYF.